This TCR beta chain was found in a study of T cell repertoires in cytomegalovirus infection. Across the study: CMV infection together with matching HLA type was indicated by public TCR beta signatures.

MiXCR was run by TCRdb on the reads, yielding one entry per CDR3 protein. The table lists 150,000 to 200,000 distinct CDR3 sequences, roughly 19% of them singletons. This clonotype was recorded a few times. Its target is unknown. Regarding the study as a whole: There were HLA-C-restricted CMV-specific TCR beta clonotypes dominating the ex vivo response.

This clonotype originated in a human donor in good health (CMV status not recorded). Some clones in this sample may be carry-over from other donors' samples. The sequencing input was PBMCs.

The CDR3 region is CASSVRGKQFF. DNA of the CDR3: TGTGCCAGCAGTGTCCGGGGGAAGCAGTTCTTC. The chain is built from TRBV12-3 or TRBV12-4 and TRBJ2-1; D may be TRBD2 (6 bases). CDR3 length: 11 residues. V was trimmed by 5 bases and J by 11 bases, leaving 10 bases between them.